These T cell receptor beta chains were read from a single sample in a study of shared clonotypes between healthy human individuals. Here immunoSEQ multiplex PCR was the method, and the copy in TCRdb shows in-frame clones only, minus some. The table shows over 1.4 million clones, with about 96% occurring only once. The material sequenced was naive CD4+ T cells sorted from blood. These TCRs come from a man younger than 45 in good health. Both conserved end residues are part of each CDR3. D genes are given only for firm matches. Only part of the rows carry a size: once, few, many, or a class if the clone is expanded.

d_call	v_call	clone_size	j_call	cdr3_aa	cdr3_nt
TRBD1	TRBV5-6	NA	TRBJ2-7	CASRIRDRAYEQYF	TGTGCCAGCAGGATTAGGGACAGGGCCTACGAGCAGTACTTC
NA	TRBV15	NA	TRBJ2-2	CATSRGSRGNTGELFF	TGTGCCACCAGCAGAGGGTCCAGGGGGAACACCGGGGAGCTGTTTTTT
TRBD2	TRBV6-5	NA	TRBJ2-7	CASRTLAGVSYEQYF	TGTGCCAGCAGAACACTAGCGGGAGTTTCCTACGAGCAGTACTTC
NA	TRBV7-5	NA	TRBJ2-7	CVRSSTGKSNEQYF	TGTGTCAGAAGCTCGACAGGGAAGTCCAACGAGCAGTACTTC
TRBD1	TRBV18	NA	TRBJ1-5	CASSPRSGGEPQHF	TGTGCCAGCTCACCACGGTCAGGGGGGGAGCCCCAGCATTTT
NA	TRBV7-2	few	TRBJ2-7	CASTRLGSYEQYF	TGTGCCAGCACTAGACTCGGCTCCTACGAGCAGTACTTC
NA	TRBV5-6	NA	TRBJ2-5	CASRERGRASETQYF	TGTGCCAGCAGGGAGAGGGGCAGGGCATCCGAGACCCAGTACTTC
NA	TRBV5-1	NA	TRBJ2-5	CASSLGGTEETQYF	TGCGCCAGCAGCTTGGGGGGGACGGAAGAGACCCAGTACTTC
NA	TRBV6-6	NA	TRBJ1-3	CASSWTGTTLGNTIYF	TGTGCCAGCAGTTGGACCGGGACAACATTGGGAAACACCATATATTTT
NA	TRBV5-6	NA	TRBJ2-4	CASSFSLAKNIQYF	TGTGCCAGCAGCTTTTCGCTAGCCAAAAACATTCAGTACTTC
NA	TRBV5-1	NA	TRBJ2-7	CASSRPPSYEQYF	TGCGCCAGCAGTCGGCCCCCCTCCTACGAGCAGTACTTC